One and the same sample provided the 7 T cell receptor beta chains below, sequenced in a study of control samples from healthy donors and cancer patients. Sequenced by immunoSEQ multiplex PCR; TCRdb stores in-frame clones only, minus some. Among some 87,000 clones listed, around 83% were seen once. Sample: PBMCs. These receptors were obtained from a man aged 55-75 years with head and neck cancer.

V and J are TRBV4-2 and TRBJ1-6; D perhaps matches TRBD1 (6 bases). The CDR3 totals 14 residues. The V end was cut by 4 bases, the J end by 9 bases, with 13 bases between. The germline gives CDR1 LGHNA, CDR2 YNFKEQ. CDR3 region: CASSPGQRSSPLHF. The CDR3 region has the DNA TGTGCCAGCAGCCCCGGACAGCGGAGTTCACCCCTCCACTTT.

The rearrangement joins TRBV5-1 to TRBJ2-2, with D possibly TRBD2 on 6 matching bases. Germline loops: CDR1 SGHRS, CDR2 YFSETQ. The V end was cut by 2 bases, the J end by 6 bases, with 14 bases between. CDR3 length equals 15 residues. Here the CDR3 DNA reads TGCGCCAGCAGCTTAGGGACTGGACTCTCCGGGGAGCTGTTTTTT. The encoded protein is CASSLGTGLSGELFF.

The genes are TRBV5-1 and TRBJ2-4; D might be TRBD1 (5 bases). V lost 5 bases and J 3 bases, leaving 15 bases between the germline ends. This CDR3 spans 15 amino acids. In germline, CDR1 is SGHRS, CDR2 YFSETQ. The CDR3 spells CASSHQGLGKNIQYF. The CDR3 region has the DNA TGCGCCAGCAGTCACCAGGGTTTAGGCAAAAACATTCAGTACTTC.

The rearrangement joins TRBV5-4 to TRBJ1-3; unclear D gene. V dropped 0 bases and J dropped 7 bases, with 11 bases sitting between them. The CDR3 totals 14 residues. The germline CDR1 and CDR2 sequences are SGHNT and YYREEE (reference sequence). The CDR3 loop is CASSLVQLPNTIYF. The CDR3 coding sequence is TGTGCCAGCAGCTTGGTACAGCTTCCGAACACCATATATTTT.

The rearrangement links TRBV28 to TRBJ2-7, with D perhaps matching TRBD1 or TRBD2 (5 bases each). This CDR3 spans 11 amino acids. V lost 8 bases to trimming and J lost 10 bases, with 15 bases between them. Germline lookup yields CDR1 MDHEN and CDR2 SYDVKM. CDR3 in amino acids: CASGSWQGQYF. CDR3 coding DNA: TGTGCCAGCGGGAGCTGGCAGGGTCAGTACTTC.

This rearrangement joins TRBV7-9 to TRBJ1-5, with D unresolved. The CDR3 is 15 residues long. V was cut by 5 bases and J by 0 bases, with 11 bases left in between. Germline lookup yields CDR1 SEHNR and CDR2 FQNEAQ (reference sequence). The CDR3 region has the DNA TGTGCCAGCAGCCTGGTAGTCGGTAGCAATCAGCCCCAGCATTTT. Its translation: CASSLVVGSNQPQHF.

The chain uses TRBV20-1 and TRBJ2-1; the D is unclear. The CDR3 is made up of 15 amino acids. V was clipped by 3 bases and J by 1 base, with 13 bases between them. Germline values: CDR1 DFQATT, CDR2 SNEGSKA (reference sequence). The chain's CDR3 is CSASQTDPSYNEQFF. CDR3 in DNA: TGCAGTGCTAGTCAAACGGACCCATCCTACAATGAGCAGTTCTTC.